The present TCR beta chain was sequenced within a study of response to subunit inactivated influenza vaccine. Overall study results and limits: The authors put forward the suggestion that each seasonal influenza vaccination may bring in only a limited number of new T cells.

One entry per CDR3 protein results from TCRdb running MiXCR on the RT-PCR reads. The table shows about 580,000 distinct CDR3 sequences, with around 15% occurring only once. Comments on this clonotype: Its antigen is not known.

The CDR3 is 14 amino acids. CDR1 is MGHDK and CDR2 is SYGVNS in the germline V gene. V lost 3 bases, J lost 5 bases, and 10 bases lay in between. The receptor was isolated from a man aged 45-65 years who received an inactivated influenza vaccine. The chain is built from TRBV25-1 and TRBJ2-2; maybe TRBD2 (6 bases). Here the sequenced sample was PBMCs from blood, taken approximately 12 days after vaccination. The CDR3 protein is CASSDNGGTGELFF. CDR3 in DNA: TGTGCCAGCAGTGACAACGGGGGTACCGGGGAGCTGTTTTTT. The whole variable domain, filled in from reference TRBV25-1 and TRBJ2-2, reads EADIYQTPRYLVIGTGKKITLECSQTMGHDKMYWYQQDPGMELHLIHYSYGVNSTEKGDLSSESTVSRIRTEHFPLTLESARPSHTSQYLCASSDNGGTGELFFGEGSRLTVL.